This T cell receptor beta chain was recovered during a study of blood T cell repertoires in COVID-19. The CDR3 contains 16 residues. Germline CDR1 is SNHLY and CDR2 is FYNNEI. The V gene end was trimmed by 0 bases and the J gene end by 5 bases; junction bases not matched to a gene: 8. Sequencing used immunoSEQ multiplex PCR; TCRdb keeps in-frame clones, though not all of them. The table records 200,000 to 250,000 clones, 85% to 90% of them present only once. This receptor was obtained from a man older than 75 with acute or convalescent COVID-19. Sequencing was done on a sample of peripheral blood. V and J are TRBV2 and TRBJ1-2; 8 bases are shared with TRBD1. The CDR3 nucleotides are TGTGCCAGCAGTGAAGCGAGACGGACAGGGATTTATGGCTACACCTTC. As protein: CASSEARRTGIYGYTF.